A single sample is the source of the 14 T cell receptor beta chains below, sequenced in a study of T cells after yellow fever vaccination. MiXCR, applied by TCRdb to the 5' RACE reads, yields one record per CDR3 protein. Found here are some 130,000 distinct CDR3 sequences, 5% to 7.5% of them singletons; the top ten hold about 0.6%. The source was CD4+ T cells sorted from PBMCs, collected 10 days after the yellow fever booster vaccination. The receptor set was obtained from a man aged 25-45 years who received the YFV17D yellow fever vaccine.

Only a few counts were recorded for this clonotype. The gene calls are TRBV20-1 and TRBJ2-5; 14 bases agree with TRBD2. From germline, CDR1 is DFQATT and CDR2 SNEGSKA (reference sequence). The length of the CDR3 is 16 residues. V shed 4 bases, J shed 2 bases, and the junction held 6 bases outside the gene matches. The CDR3 region has the DNA TGCAGTGCTACCTCGGGACTAGCGGGAGATCAAGAGACCCAGTACTTC. Translation: CSATSGLAGDQETQYF.

As to this clonotype: This sequence may be a read error, since a much larger clone differs from it by one base. This chain joins TRBV18 and TRBJ2-1; D not certain. Between the trimmed V and J ends, which lost 3 bases and 0 bases, there was a span of 9 bases. This CDR3 comprises 15 residues. Per the germline V gene, CDR1 is KGHSH and CDR2 is LQKENI. The chain's CDR3 is CASSPEQDSYNEQFF. CDR3 nucleotides: TGTGCCAGCTCACCTGAGCAGGACTCCTACAATGAGCAGTTCTTC.

This clonotype was detected ten times or more. The chain carries TRBV20-1 and TRBJ2-1, with 13 bases lining up with TRBD2. Germline V gene lookup returns CDR1 DFQATT and CDR2 SNEGSKA (reference sequence). The CDR3 has 16 amino acids. V was pared by 4 bases and J by 2 bases, with 5 bases of the junction left unmatched. CDR3 nucleotide sequence: TGCAGTGCTACTCGGACTAGCGGGAGTACCTACAATGAGCAGTTCTTC. Translation gives CSATRTSGSTYNEQFF.

This clonotype has a count of ten or more. This chain links TRBV10-3 with TRBJ2-5; D possibly matches TRBD1 or TRBD2 (5 bases each). This CDR3 is 15 amino acids long. The germline CDR1 and CDR2 sequences are ENHRY and SYGVKD. Trimming removed 2 bases at V and 4 bases at J, with 14 bases between. CDR3 protein: CAISEGFSGTETQYF. CDR3 DNA sequence: TGTGCCATCAGTGAGGGCTTTTCGGGGACAGAGACCCAGTACTTC.

The chain uses TRBV3-1 and TRBJ2-1; 7 nucleotides match TRBD2. The CDR3 has 15 residues. CDR1 LGHDT and CDR2 YNNKEL come from the germline V gene (reference sequence). J gave up 5 bases and V 0 bases, and 4 bases lay outside the gene matches. In nucleotides, the CDR3 is TGTGCCAGCAGCCAAGATAGGAGCGGGAACAATGAGCAGTTCTTC. Amino acid sequence: CASSQDRSGNNEQFF.

This clonotype was detected a few times. The chain couples TRBV7-6 to TRBJ2-2, with D unclear. Per the germline V gene, CDR1 is SGHVS and CDR2 is FNYEAQ. V was cut by 2 bases and J by 3 bases, with 4 bases left in between. This CDR3 comprises 13 residues. In DNA form, the CDR3 reads TGTGCCAGCAGCTTAACCGACACCGGGGAGCTGTTTTTT. Translation: CASSLTDTGELFF.

The chain combines TRBV11-2 with TRBJ2-3, with a weak D call TRBD2 (5 bases). CDR1 SGHAT and CDR2 FQNNGV come from the germline V gene. The germline V and J ends were trimmed by 5 bases and 3 bases, with 12 bases remaining between them. This CDR3 has 14 residues. For the CDR3, the DNA is TGTGCCAGCAGCCCGAGGGTAGCAACAGATACGCAGTATTTT. This translates into CASSPRVATDTQYF.

There are many counts of this clonotype. The chain recombines TRBV7-9 with TRBJ2-7, with D perhaps TRBD2 (7 bases). The germline V and J ends were trimmed by 5 bases and 7 bases, with 12 bases remaining between them. CDR1 and CDR2 (germline): SEHNR, FQNEAQ (reference sequence). This CDR3 is 12 amino acids long. The CDR3 nucleotides are TGTGCCAGCAGCCAGGGGAGGGGGGAGCAGTACTTC. Protein sequence: CASSQGRGEQYF.

The chain recombines TRBV29-1 with TRBJ2-3, with D unresolved. This CDR3 contains 12 residues. CDR1 and CDR2 (germline): SQVTM, ANQGSEA. The V gene lost 5 bases and the J gene lost 4 bases, with 10 bases spanning the gap. CDR3 in amino acids: CSVPVDADTQYF. Written as DNA, the CDR3 is TGCAGCGTTCCCGTCGACGCAGATACGCAGTATTTT.

The table lists this clonotype with many counts. The chain is built from TRBV7-8 and TRBJ2-1; TRBD2 aligns across 8 bases. The CDR3 consists of 16 residues. Germline CDR1 is SGHVS and CDR2 is FQNEAQ. Trimming at V came to 6 bases and at J to 5 bases, leaving 12 bases not matched to a gene. In nucleotides, the CDR3 is TGTGCCAGCAGTAGATTGGGGATAGCGGGAAACAATGAGCAGTTCTTC. It is translated as CASSRLGIAGNNEQFF.

This clonotype has ten or more counts. The rearrangement joins TRBV12-3 or TRBV12-4 to TRBJ2-7; 12 bases align to TRBD1. CDR3 size: 15 residues. V shed 3 bases, J shed 4 bases, and the junction held 4 bases outside the gene matches. CDR3 sequence reads: CASSLGQGALYEQYF. CDR3 sequence (DNA): TGTGCCAGCAGTTTGGGACAGGGGGCTCTTTACGAGCAGTACTTC.

This clonotype was found many times. The chain recombines TRBV5-1 with TRBJ1-1; D is undetermined. V dropped 4 bases and J dropped 2 bases, with 12 bases sitting between them. Germline V gene data show CDR1 as SGHRS and CDR2 as YFSETQ. The CDR3 consists of 14 residues. CDR3 sequence (DNA): TGCGCCAGCAGCCCCGCGACCTCAAACACTGAAGCTTTCTTT. Translated, it gives CASSPATSNTEAFF.

This clonotype appeared many times. J is TRBJ2-5 and V is TRBV11-2; perhaps TRBD2 as D (5 bases). V gave up 1 base and J gave up 1 base, with 16 bases separating them. Looked up from germline, CDR1 is SGHAT and CDR2 is FQNNGV. The CDR3 sequence is 17 residues long. As DNA, the CDR3 is TGTGCCAGCAGCTTAGGAAACAACCCGGGATCCCAAGAGACCCAGTACTTC. Amino acid sequence: CASSLGNNPGSQETQYF.

This clonotype has at least ten counts. The chain employs TRBV20-1 and TRBJ1-1; D is possibly TRBD1 (5 bases). The V gene lost 6 bases and the J gene lost 1 base, with 15 bases spanning the gap. In germline, CDR1 is DFQATT, CDR2 SNEGSKA (reference sequence). This CDR3 comprises 14 residues. In DNA form, the CDR3 reads TGCAGTGCCCACCGAGGGGCCGCGAACACTGAAGCTTTCTTT. Protein sequence: CSAHRGAANTEAFF.